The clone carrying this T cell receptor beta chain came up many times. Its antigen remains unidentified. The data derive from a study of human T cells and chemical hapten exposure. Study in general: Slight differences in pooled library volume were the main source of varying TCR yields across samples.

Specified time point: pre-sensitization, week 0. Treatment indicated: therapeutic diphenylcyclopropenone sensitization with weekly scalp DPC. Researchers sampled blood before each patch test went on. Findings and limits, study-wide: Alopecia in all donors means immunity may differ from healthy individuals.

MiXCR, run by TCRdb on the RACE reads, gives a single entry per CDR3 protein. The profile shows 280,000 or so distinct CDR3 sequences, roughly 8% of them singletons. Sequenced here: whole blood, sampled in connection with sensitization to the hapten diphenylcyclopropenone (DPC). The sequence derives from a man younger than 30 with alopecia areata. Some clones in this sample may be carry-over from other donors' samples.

Here the CDR3 reads CASSQVGRGNYGYTF. CDR3 sequence (DNA): TGCGCCAGCAGCCAAGTAGGCAGGGGCAACTATGGCTACACCTTC. This chain joins TRBV4-1 and TRBJ1-2, with D possibly being TRBD1 (6 bases). Germline V gene sequence: CDR1 MGHRA, CDR2 YSYEKL. V was shortened by 1 base and J by 2 bases, with 11 bases between the two germline ends. This CDR3 has 15 amino acids.